Each of the 23 T cell receptor beta chains below was sequenced from the same sample in a study of T cell responses to AZD1222 COVID-19 vaccine (dated by TCRdb to about 2021). The library was made by the immunoSEQ multiplex PCR assay. TCRdb stores this immuneACCESS table with in-frame sequences only. Part of the clones is absent; in the studies checked, under half of the shortfall reflects unresolved V genes, and no reason is known for the rest. The sample has tens of thousands of clones on record, approximately 84% of them singletons. Of the sample, about an eighth falls within the top ten clones. The time point tag for this specimen amounts to: baseline before first vaccination. Sample: peripheral blood, taken on day 0 of AZD1222 vaccination. The receptors stem from an adult in good health.

The chain couples TRBV7-3 to TRBJ2-4; weak D call: TRBD1 (6 bases). V was clipped by 0 bases and J by 5 bases, with 14 bases between them. CDR1 and CDR2 from the germline V gene are SGHTA and FQGTGA. The CDR3 sequence is 16 residues long. CDR3 DNA: TGTGCCAGCAGCTTAACGGCCAGGGGTATAGAAAACATTCAGTACTTC. This translates into CASSLTARGIENIQYF.

The genes are TRBV7-3 and TRBJ1-6; 8 nucleotides match TRBD1. CDR3 length: 16 residues. Germline V CDR1 and CDR2: SGHTA, FQGTGA. The J segment lost 7 bases and the V segment lost 2 bases, leaving 7 bases of the junction unmatched. The CDR3, as DNA: TGTGCCAGCAGCTTAGGCGGACAGGGCATGAATTCACCCCTCCACTTT. Its translation is CASSLGGQGMNSPLHF.

This chain links TRBV15 with TRBJ1-4, with D uncertain. The V gene lost 0 bases and the J gene lost 5 bases, with 4 bases spanning the gap. Germline-derived CDR1 and CDR2 are LNHNV and YYDKDF (reference sequence). The CDR3 has 13 amino acids. For the CDR3, the DNA is TGTGCCACCAGCAGAGATCGAAATGAAAAACTGTTTTTT. Its translation is CATSRDRNEKLFF. Based on the CDR3 plus reference TRBV15 and TRBJ1-4, the full variable domain is DAMVIQNPRYQVTQFGKPVTLSCSQTLNHNVMYWYQQKSSQAPKLLFHYYDKDFNNEADTPDNFQSRRPNTSFCFLDIRSPGLGDTAMYLCATSRDRNEKLFFGSGTQLSVL.

This clone was found a few times. This chain uses TRBV11-2 with TRBJ1-3; TRBD1 matches 8 bases. The V segment lost 4 bases and the J segment 4 bases; nucleotides outside the gene matches: 15. CDR1 is SGHAT, CDR2 FQNNGV, per germline. The CDR3 length is 18 residues. The CDR3 DNA sequence: TGTGCCAGCAGCTCTAGACAGGGGCGAAATTGGTGGGGAAACACCATATATTTT. It encodes CASSSRQGRNWWGNTIYF.

In the case of this clone: Other DNA sequences of this sample code for an identical CDR3. The V call is TRBV30, the J call TRBJ1-1; D gene uncertain. V was cut by 2 bases and J by 3 bases, with 4 bases left in between. Per germline, CDR1 GTSNPN and CDR2 SVGIG (reference sequence). The CDR3 length is 11 residues. The CDR3 nucleotides read TGTGCCTGGAGTACTTACACTGAAGCTTTCTTT. Encoded protein: CAWSTYTEAFF.

The CDR3 loop is CASSYLAGEGDTQYF. Here the CDR3 DNA reads TGTGCCAGCAGCTACTTAGCGGGCGAGGGAGATACGCAGTATTTT. The rearrangement uses TRBV7-2 and TRBJ2-3; 7 bases fit TRBD2. Germline CDR1 is SGHTA and CDR2 is FQGNSA. This CDR3 spans 15 amino acids. J gave up 5 bases and V 4 bases, and 9 bases lay outside the gene matches.

The chain couples TRBV18 to TRBJ2-7; 8 bases are shared with TRBD1. The junction had 8 bases not matched to a gene; V was cut back by 2 bases and J by 5 bases. Germline V lookup: CDR1 KGHSH, CDR2 LQKENI. This CDR3 spans 15 amino acids. DNA for the CDR3: TGTGCCAGCTCACCAGGTACAGGGGGTTGGGACGAGCAGTACTTC. Translated, it gives CASSPGTGGWDEQYF.

The genes are TRBV11-3 and TRBJ1-1; 7 bases are a match to TRBD1. This CDR3 has 13 amino acids. J gave up 3 bases and V 5 bases, and 3 bases lay outside the gene matches. Germline V gene lookup returns CDR1 SGHNT and CDR2 YENEEA. CDR3 bases: TGTGCCAGCAGCATAGGGACAGACACTGAAGCTTTCTTT. Its protein is CASSIGTDTEAFF.

V gene TRBV28 combines with J gene TRBJ1-6, with D uncertain. Germline V gene lookup returns CDR1 MDHEN and CDR2 SYDVKM. This CDR3 has 12 residues. CDR3: CLVGGSNSPLHF. As DNA, the CDR3 is TGTCTTGTGGGCGGTTCTAATTCACCCCTCCACTTT.

The V call is TRBV6-2 or TRBV6-3, the J call TRBJ1-6; D is perhaps TRBD1 (5 bases). In germline, CDR1 is MNHEY, CDR2 SVGEGT. The CDR3 loop spans 13 amino acids. V was pared by 2 bases and J by 10 bases, with 9 bases between. This CDR3 reads CASSYGTRSPLHF. The DNA of the CDR3 is TGTGCCAGCAGTTACGGGACGCGGTCACCCCTCCACTTT.

The V and J genes are TRBV21-1 and TRBJ1-3; TRBD1 reflects the table's D call only, with no check against the DNA. TRBV21-1 is recorded as a pseudogene. The CDR3 is made up of 17 amino acids. The chain's CDR3 is CASSKWAAFNSGNTIYF. CDR3 DNA: TGTGCCAGCAGCAAATGGGCCGCTTTCAACTCTGGAAACACCATATATTTT.

In nucleotides, the CDR3 is TGTGCCATCAGGGAGACAGCGCCCTACGAGCAGTACTTC. Protein sequence: CAIRETAPYEQYF. The chain is built from TRBV10-3 and TRBJ2-7; the D gene is possibly TRBD1 (5 bases). The length of the CDR3 is 13 residues. V dropped 6 bases and J dropped 2 bases, with 11 bases sitting between them. The germline CDR1 and CDR2 sequences are ENHRY and SYGVKD.

This chain links TRBV19 with TRBJ2-1; perhaps TRBD1 as D (6 bases). In germline, CDR1 is LNHDA, CDR2 SQIVND (reference sequence). This CDR3 spans 22 amino acids. V lost 1 base and J 5 bases, leaving 33 bases between the germline ends. In DNA, the CDR3 is TGTGCCAGTAGTATAGGTAGTCCCGGGACAATAACCTATACCACGAGGCACAATGAGCAGTTCTTC. This gives the protein CASSIGSPGTITYTTRHNEQFF.

J is TRBJ1-1 and V is TRBV10-3; no definite D call. CDR3 length: 12 amino acids. Germline V gene lookup returns CDR1 ENHRY and CDR2 SYGVKD. V was trimmed by 6 bases and J by 1 base, leaving 6 bases between them. In nucleotides, the CDR3 is TGTGCCATCAGGAATGGGAACACTGAAGCTTTCTTT. Translated, it gives CAIRNGNTEAFF.

V is TRBV27 and J is TRBJ2-3, with a possible D match to TRBD1 (5 bases). Germline-derived CDR1 and CDR2 are MNHEY and SMNVEV (reference sequence). The ends were cut back, 9 bases at V and 5 bases at J, with 12 bases in the middle. This CDR3 contains 12 residues. This CDR3 reads CASSTQGDTQYF. CDR3 DNA sequence: TGTGCCAGTTCAACGCAGGGAGATACGCAGTATTTT.

This rearrangement joins TRBV7-2 to TRBJ2-1, with 12 bases fitting TRBD2. V dropped 1 base and J dropped 7; count of bases not matched to a gene: 8. CDR1 and CDR2 (germline): SGHTA, FQGNSA. CDR3 length equals 17 residues. In DNA, the CDR3 is TGTGCCAGCAGCTTAGTGACTAGCGGGGGACAGGGGAATGAGCAGTTCTTC. It translates to CASSLVTSGGQGNEQFF.

The chain recombines TRBV15 with TRBJ2-2; D gene ambiguous. The CDR3 spans 14 residues. Germline-derived CDR1 and CDR2 are LNHNV and YYDKDF (reference sequence). Trimming removed 0 bases at V and 8 bases at J, with 10 bases between. CDR3 residues: CATSRETRAGELFF. The CDR3 nucleotides are TGTGCCACCAGCAGAGAGACAAGGGCAGGGGAGCTGTTTTTT. Full variable domain (remainder filled in from reference TRBV15 and TRBJ2-2): DAMVIQNPRYQVTQFGKPVTLSCSQTLNHNVMYWYQQKSSQAPKLLFHYYDKDFNNEADTPDNFQSRRPNTSFCFLDIRSPGLGDTAMYLCATSRETRAGELFFGEGSRLTVL.

This chain connects TRBV19 to TRBJ2-3; 8 bases align to TRBD1. Trimming cost V 7 bases and J 3 bases; bases outside gene matches: 9. The length of the CDR3 is 15 residues. Germline V CDR1 and CDR2: LNHDA, SQIVND (reference sequence). CDR3 residues: CASIPGGAGTDTQYF. The CDR3 DNA sequence: TGTGCCAGTATTCCAGGGGGCGCGGGAACAGATACGCAGTATTTT.

The V call is TRBV7-9, the J call TRBJ1-2; no definite D call. Per the germline V gene, CDR1 is SEHNR and CDR2 is FQNEAQ (reference sequence). This CDR3 is 14 amino acids long. Trimming took 2 bases from V and 4 from J, leaving 11 bases between them. CDR3: CASSLMRQTYGYTF. The CDR3 DNA is TGTGCCAGCAGCTTAATGCGGCAGACCTATGGCTACACCTTC.

This chain joins TRBV12-5 and TRBJ2-5; maybe TRBD1 (5 bases). This CDR3 is built from 14 residues. Trimming left V 3 bases short and J 4 bases short, with 12 bases between. Germline V gives CDR1 LGHNT, CDR2 FRNRAP. This chain's CDR3 is CASGFIGAGETQYF. CDR3 nucleotides: TGTGCTAGTGGTTTCATTGGGGCAGGAGAGACCCAGTACTTC.

The chain links TRBV6-5 to TRBJ2-1; D is uncertain. Trimming left V 11 bases short and J 6 bases short, with 14 bases between. Per germline, CDR1 MNHEY and CDR2 SVGAGI. This CDR3 is 12 amino acids long. Here the CDR3 reads CACAQGRNEQFF. In nucleotides, the CDR3 is TGTGCCTGCGCCCAAGGGCGCAATGAGCAGTTCTTC.

The rearrangement joins TRBV6-5 to TRBJ1-6, with TRBD1 as a possible D gene (5 bases). Looked up from germline, CDR1 is MNHEY and CDR2 is SVGAGI. This CDR3 spans 15 amino acids. V dropped 2 bases and J dropped 7 bases, with 12 bases sitting between them. The CDR3 protein is CASSYGAGLNSPLHF. The CDR3, as DNA: TGTGCCAGCAGTTACGGGGCAGGACTAAATTCACCCCTCCACTTT.

The rearrangement links TRBV5-3 to TRBJ1-6; 8 bases are a match to TRBD1. TRBV5-3 carries the ORF label, with uncertain function. V shed 0 bases and J 4 bases; nucleotides not matched to a gene: 15. The CDR3 runs 20 residues. The CDR3 loop is CARSLDKGTGQKLYNSPLHF. DNA of the CDR3: TGTGCCAGAAGCTTGGATAAAGGGACAGGTCAGAAGCTATATAATTCACCCCTCCACTTT.